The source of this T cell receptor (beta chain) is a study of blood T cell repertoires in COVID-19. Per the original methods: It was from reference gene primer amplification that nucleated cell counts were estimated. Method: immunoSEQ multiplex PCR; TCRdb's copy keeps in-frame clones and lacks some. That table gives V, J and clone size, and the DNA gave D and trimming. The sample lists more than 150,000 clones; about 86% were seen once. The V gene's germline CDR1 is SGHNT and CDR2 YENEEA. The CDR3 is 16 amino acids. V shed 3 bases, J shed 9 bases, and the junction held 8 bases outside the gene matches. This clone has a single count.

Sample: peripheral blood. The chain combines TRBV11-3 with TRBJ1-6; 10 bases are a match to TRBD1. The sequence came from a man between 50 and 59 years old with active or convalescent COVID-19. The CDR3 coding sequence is TGTGCCAGCAGCTTGGGAGACAGGGGGCGCCTTTCACCCCTCCACTTT. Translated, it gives CASSLGDRGRLSPLHF.